The 20 T cell receptor beta chains in this list originate from one sample, sequenced in a study of identical twins. TCRdb reanalysed the 5' RACE reads using MiXCR and keeps one entry per CDR3 protein. The sample lists around 650,000 distinct CDR3 sequences; about 7% were seen once. A further study also used this sample, focusing on yellow fever vaccine responses in identical twins.

The sequenced sample consisted of PBMCs. These receptors were obtained from a woman younger than 35 in good health.

Written as DNA, the CDR3 is TGTGCCAGCAGTGCCCACGGGACTAGCGGCCACAATGAGCAGTTCTTC. It yields the protein CASSAHGTSGHNEQFF. The chain combines TRBV2 with TRBJ2-1, with 11 positions matching TRBD2. The CDR3 totals 16 residues. Germline loops: CDR1 SNHLY, CDR2 FYNNEI. Losses at the gene ends were 4 bases for V and 5 bases for J; bases not matched to a gene: 7.

This clonotype has only a few counts. V and J are TRBV29-1 and TRBJ2-7, with 9 bases aligning to TRBD1. CDR1 and CDR2 from the germline V gene are SQVTM and ANQGSEA. J was trimmed by 0 bases and V by 4 bases; bases with no gene match: 4. This CDR3 region has 14 residues. The CDR3, as DNA: TGCAGCGTTGCGGAGACAGGGGGCTCCTACGAGCAGTACTTC. Translation: CSVAETGGSYEQYF.

This clonotype was counted at least ten times. This chain joins TRBV12-3 or TRBV12-4 and TRBJ1-1; 8 bases are a match to TRBD1. Trimming cost V 0 bases and J 1 base; bases outside gene matches: 4. The CDR3 contains 16 residues. The CDR3 nucleotides read TGTGCCAGCAGTTTAGCGGGGACAGGAGGGAACACTGAAGCTTTCTTT. Residues: CASSLAGTGGNTEAFF.

This clonotype was observed a few times. This rearrangement joins TRBV3-1 to TRBJ1-5; D perhaps matches TRBD1 (6 bases). Germline CDR1 LGHDT, CDR2 YNNKEL (reference sequence). Trimming took off 1 base at V and 6 bases at J, with 7 bases between the two ends. The CDR3 covers 13 residues. CDR3 residues: CASSQVGGQPQHF. CDR3 DNA sequence: TGTGCCAGCAGCCAAGTAGGGGGTCAGCCCCAGCATTTT.

V usage is TRBV20-1 and J usage is TRBJ2-7; 8 bases agree with TRBD2. V lost 3 bases, J lost 4 bases, and 8 bases stayed unmatched. This CDR3 comprises 14 residues. Germline-derived CDR1 and CDR2 are DFQATT and SNEGSKA (reference sequence). The CDR3 sequence is CSARVEAGVYEQYF. The CDR3 nucleotides read TGCAGTGCTAGGGTTGAAGCGGGAGTTTACGAGCAGTACTTC.

The V call is TRBV5-1, the J call TRBJ2-1; D might be TRBD1 (7 bases). V was clipped by 6 bases and J by 6 bases, with 19 bases between them. The CDR3 totals 15 residues. Germline V CDR1 and CDR2: SGHRS, YFSETQ. The CDR3 DNA is TGCGCCAGCACCCAGGGAGGACAGGCCTTCAATGAGCAGTTCTTC. Its protein is CASTQGGQAFNEQFF.

The chain has TRBV2 and TRBJ2-3; 9 positions agree with TRBD2. CDR1 and CDR2 from the germline V gene are SNHLY and FYNNEI. Germline trimming cut 0 bases from V and 2 bases from J; bases unmatched to any gene: 6. This CDR3 contains 17 residues. CDR3 in DNA: TGTGCCAGCAGTGAAGCGCTTCCTAGCGGGGACACAGATACGCAGTATTTT. Its translation is CASSEALPSGDTDTQYF.

This clonotype was seen more than once but under ten times. One end of the junction is discordant with germline, which a read error may explain. This chain links TRBV20-1 with TRBJ2-1, with TRBD2 matching 10 bases. Germline-derived CDR1 and CDR2 are DFQATT and SNEGSKA (reference sequence). The CDR3 covers 18 residues. As DNA, the CDR3 is TGCTGTGCTAGACTCACCGGGCTAGCGGGAGCGCTATACAATGAGCAGTTCTTC. It yields the protein CCARLTGLAGALYNEQFF.

This clonotype was found many times. The genes are TRBV7-8 and TRBJ2-2; D remains unclear. Germline lookup yields CDR1 SGHVS and CDR2 FQNEAQ. V lost 1 base and J lost 6, with 6 bases in between. There are 13 residues in the CDR3. The CDR3 sequence: CASSLGAAGELFF. CDR3 in DNA: TGTGCCAGCAGCTTAGGGGCAGCCGGGGAGCTGTTTTTT.

There are many counts of this clonotype. This chain joins TRBV4-1 and TRBJ2-6; TRBD2 is a possible D gene (6 bases). This CDR3 contains 16 residues. V shed 1 base and J shed 2 bases, with 9 bases lying between them. Germline V gene data show CDR1 as MGHRA and CDR2 as YSYEKL. For the CDR3, the DNA is TGCGCCAGCAGCCAAGGCCCGGGAGCTGGGGCCAACGTCCTGACTTTC. Translation gives CASSQGPGAGANVLTF.

There are many counts of this clonotype. The genes are TRBV4-1 and TRBJ2-4; D is ambiguous. Germline assignment: CDR1 MGHRA and CDR2 YSYEKL. The V end was cut by 4 bases, the J end by 0 bases, with 16 bases between. The CDR3 length is 17 residues. The CDR3 loop is CASSRRTAQIAKNIQYF. The CDR3, as DNA: TGCGCCAGCAGCCGTAGAACCGCCCAGATAGCCAAAAACATTCAGTACTTC.

This clonotype was seen repeatedly, ten times or more. The rearrangement joins TRBV9 to TRBJ1-2, with no clear D. Germline V CDR1 and CDR2: SGDLS, YYNGEE. Trimming shortened V by 4 bases and J by 8 bases, and 9 bases separated the two germline ends. The CDR3 runs to 11 residues. Here the CDR3 DNA reads TGTGCCAGCAGCAGGGCGCGGGGCTACACCTTC. Protein: CASSRARGYTF.

This clonotype has just a few counts. The chain links TRBV2 to TRBJ1-5, with D possibly TRBD1 on 6 matching bases. CDR3 length: 15 residues. Germline CDR1 reads SNHLY; CDR2 reads FYNNEI. V was cut by 6 bases and J by 0 bases, with 12 bases left in between. The CDR3 spells CASSDTGHSNQPQHF. CDR3 coding DNA: TGTGCCAGCAGCGACACAGGGCATAGCAATCAGCCCCAGCATTTT.

The chain links TRBV6-2 or TRBV6-3 to TRBJ2-2; D uncertain. The CDR3 consists of 14 residues. CDR1 is MNHEY, CDR2 SVGEGT, per germline. The V and J ends lost 2 bases and 7 bases respectively, with 11 bases between them. The CDR3 is CASSYAPRSGELFF. The DNA for the CDR3 is TGTGCCAGCAGTTACGCCCCTAGGAGCGGGGAGCTGTTTTTT.

This clonotype showed up just a few times. The chain joins TRBV19 to TRBJ2-3, with 8 bases that match TRBD1. This CDR3 contains 15 residues. Germline loops: CDR1 LNHDA, CDR2 SQIVND (reference sequence). Unmatched junction bases numbered 0, after V lost 1 base and J lost 0 bases. CDR3 coding DNA: TGTGCCAGTAGTATAGGGGACAGGAGCACAGATACGCAGTATTTT. Translated, it gives CASSIGDRSTDTQYF.

This clonotype has at least ten counts. CDR3 sequence: CASSRRIGTANYGYTF. CDR3 DNA: TGTGCCAGCAGTCGTAGAATCGGGACAGCTAACTATGGCTACACCTTC. The J gene is TRBJ1-2, the V gene TRBV12-3 or TRBV12-4, with 7 bases matching TRBD1. V gave up 5 bases and J gave up 0 bases; unmatched junction bases: 9. The CDR3 covers 16 residues.

This chain joins TRBV7-9 and TRBJ2-3, with 9 positions matching TRBD2. V dropped 5 bases and J dropped 6; count of bases not matched to a gene: 9. From germline, CDR1 is SEHNR and CDR2 FQNEAQ (reference sequence). This CDR3 has 15 residues. The DNA for the CDR3 is TGTGCCAGCAGCCCGTGGGTAGCGGGAGAGGATACGCAGTATTTT. Translation: CASSPWVAGEDTQYF.

Only a few counts were recorded for this clonotype. This chain connects TRBV19 to TRBJ2-3; no reliable D call. With 4 bases removed from V and 2 bases from J, the gap between germline ends came to 7 bases. The CDR3 covers 13 residues. Germline V gene sequence: CDR1 LNHDA, CDR2 SQIVND (reference sequence). The CDR3 reads CASSNRFTDTQYF. The CDR3 region has the DNA TGTGCCAGTAGTAATAGATTCACAGATACGCAGTATTTT.

CDR3 sequence (DNA): TGTGCCAGCACCATGAGGGAGGGCCCCGGTCGTGTGACCCAGTACTTC. This sequence encodes CASTMREGPGRVTQYF. The chain recombines TRBV5-5 with TRBJ2-5; 7 bases align to TRBD2. This CDR3 comprises 16 residues. Germline V CDR1 and CDR2: SGHKS, YYEKEE (reference sequence). The V and J ends lost 6 bases and 7 bases, in that order; junction bases with no gene match: 18.

This chain joins TRBV5-1 and TRBJ2-7, with TRBD1 matching over 8 bases. Germline-derived CDR1 and CDR2 are SGHRS and YFSETQ. The CDR3 covers 14 residues. V lost 4 bases and J lost 7; bases outside the gene matches: 10. The CDR3 is CASSDDRGKGEQYF. The CDR3 nucleotides read TGCGCCAGCAGCGACGACAGGGGAAAAGGGGAGCAGTACTTC.